One and the same sample provided the 16 T cell receptor beta chains below, sequenced in a study of human T cells and chemical hapten exposure. One entry per CDR3 protein, called by TCRdb with MiXCR from the RACE reads. The sample has 100,000 or so distinct CDR3 sequences; approximately 11% are singletons. Time point given: patch test 2, 6 weeks after DPC sensitization. Regarding treatment: therapeutic diphenylcyclopropenone sensitization with weekly scalp DPC. The starting material was whole blood, obtained in connection with sensitization to the hapten diphenylcyclopropenone (DPC). These receptors all come from a man between 35 and 55 years old with alopecia areata. Some clones in this sample may be carry-over from other donors' samples.

CDR3: CASRNGAGLARNEQFF. In nucleotides, the CDR3 is TGTGCCAGCAGAAACGGTGCGGGACTAGCTAGGAATGAGCAGTTCTTC. V usage is TRBV7-2 and J usage is TRBJ2-1; 9 nucleotides match TRBD2. From germline, CDR1 is SGHTA and CDR2 FQGNSA. The V gene end was trimmed by 6 bases and the J gene end by 7 bases; junction bases not matched to a gene: 13. The CDR3 covers 16 residues.

There are many counts of this clonotype. This sequence joins TRBV11-3 and TRBJ1-1; D unresolved. Germline V gives CDR1 SGHNT, CDR2 YENEEA. This CDR3 comprises 17 residues. The V end lost 0 bases, the J end lost 0 bases, and 14 bases lay between the germline ends. The CDR3 DNA follows: TGTGCCAGCAGCTTAGAGGGCCGTCAAACGTTGAACACTGAAGCTTTCTTT. The encoded protein is CASSLEGRQTLNTEAFF.

This chain connects TRBV12-3 or TRBV12-4 to TRBJ2-7; D not resolved. V lost 1 base and J 1 base, leaving 5 bases between the germline ends. CDR3 size: 13 residues. CDR3 region: CASSLGRSYEQYV. The DNA for the CDR3 is TGTGCCAGCAGTTTAGGCAGATCCTACGAGCAGTACGTC.

The J gene is TRBJ1-1, the V gene TRBV7-9; 7 positions match TRBD1. Trimming removed 5 bases from V and 0 bases from J; junction bases left unmatched: 6. Germline assignment: CDR1 SEHNR and CDR2 FQNEAQ (reference sequence). There are 15 residues in the CDR3. CDR3 in amino acids: CASSPNRGVNTEAFF. CDR3 in DNA: TGTGCCAGCAGCCCAAACAGGGGCGTGAACACTGAAGCTTTCTTT.

This clonotype has more than one count but fewer than ten. The J gene is TRBJ1-5, the V gene TRBV19; perhaps TRBD1 as D (6 bases). V was shortened by 5 bases and J by 7 bases, with 15 bases between the two germline ends. The length of the CDR3 is 14 residues. Germline V gene data show CDR1 as LNHDA and CDR2 as SQIVND (reference sequence). The CDR3, as DNA: TGTGCCAGTAGTGGTGGACAGATGGGGCAGCCCCAGCATTTT. Residues: CASSGGQMGQPQHF.

The gene calls are TRBV24-1 and TRBJ2-1; TRBD1 agrees at 10 bases. Germline CDR1 reads KGHDR; CDR2 reads SFDVKD. The V gene end was trimmed by 3 bases and the J gene end by 2 bases; junction bases not matched to a gene: 3. This CDR3 has 16 amino acids. CDR3 amino acids: CATSDGTGVTYNEQFF. CDR3 nucleotides: TGTGCCACCAGTGATGGGACAGGGGTGACCTACAATGAGCAGTTCTTC.

This clonotype was observed at least ten times. This rearrangement joins TRBV19 to TRBJ2-3; D unclear. V was trimmed by 6 bases and J by 4 bases, leaving 14 bases between them. There are 14 residues in the CDR3. In germline, CDR1 is LNHDA, CDR2 SQIVND (reference sequence). In DNA form, the CDR3 reads TGTGCCAGTAGGGACCCGTCAGGAGCAGATACGCAGTATTTT. It specifies CASRDPSGADTQYF.

There are a few counts of this clonotype. This chain connects TRBV21-1 to TRBJ1-6. TRBV21-1 has pseudogene status. The CDR3 runs 16 residues. This chain's CDR3 is CASSKSHRFLPSPLHF. The CDR3 region has the DNA TGTGCCAGCAGCAAAAGTCATCGGTTTCTCCCTTCACCCCTCCACTTT.

The chain carries TRBV11-2 and TRBJ2-3; TRBD2 aligns across 11 bases. V was pared by 5 bases and J by 3 bases, with 25 bases of the junction left unmatched. The CDR3 consists of 22 residues. From germline, CDR1 is SGHAT and CDR2 FQNNGV. The CDR3: CASSLWMEFSGRAKEKTDTQYF. The CDR3 nucleotides read TGTGCCAGCAGCCTCTGGATGGAATTTAGCGGGAGGGCTAAGGAAAAGACAGATACGCAGTATTTT. Full variable domain (rest looked up from reference TRBV11-2 and TRBJ2-3): EAGVAQSPRYKIIEKRQSVAFWCNPISGHATLYWYQQILGQGPKLLIQFQNNGVVDDSQLPKDRFSAERLKGVDSTLKIQPAKLEDSAVYLCASSLWMEFSGRAKEKTDTQYFGPGTRLTVL.

This chain joins TRBV7-8 and TRBJ1-1; no firm D call. Germline V CDR1 and CDR2: SGHVS, FQNEAQ. Trimming took off 2 bases at V and 1 base at J, with 14 bases between the two ends. This CDR3 comprises 16 residues. The CDR3 reads CASSLRPGAQNTEAFF. The CDR3, as DNA: TGTGCCAGCAGCTTACGGCCGGGAGCCCAGAACACTGAAGCTTTCTTT.

The V gene is TRBV29-1, the J gene TRBJ1-1; D might be TRBD1 (6 bases). V was pared by 7 bases and J by 1 base, with 13 bases between. Germline lookup yields CDR1 SQVTM and CDR2 ANQGSEA. The CDR3 extends over 13 amino acids. In DNA form, the CDR3 reads TGCAGCGCCAAGGGGGGGCGGAACACTGAAGCTTTCTTT. The encoded protein is CSAKGGRNTEAFF.

This clonotype was recorded many times. V is TRBV6-4 and J is TRBJ1-1; possible D gene TRBD1, 5 bases. The germline V gene encodes CDR1 MRHNA and CDR2 SNTAGT. The CDR3 totals 14 residues. The ends were cut back, 6 bases at V and 2 bases at J, with 13 bases in the middle. CDR3 residues: CASRLQGSNTEAFF. The CDR3 DNA reads as TGTGCCAGCAGATTGCAGGGATCCAACACTGAAGCTTTCTTT.

This clonotype has ten or more counts. This rearrangement joins TRBV30 to TRBJ2-1, with a possible D match to TRBD2 (5 bases). V was cut by 5 bases and J by 2 bases, with 13 bases left in between. There are 14 residues in the CDR3. In germline, CDR1 is GTSNPN, CDR2 SVGIG (reference sequence). The CDR3 loop reads CAWDRPGTYNEQFF. The CDR3 coding sequence is TGTGCCTGGGACCGGCCGGGGACCTACAATGAGCAGTTCTTC.

V and J are TRBV10-3 and TRBJ2-3; D is uncertain. Germline CDR1 and CDR2: ENHRY and SYGVKD. Deletions cut 7 bases from V and 4 bases from J, with 12 bases between. This CDR3 spans 13 amino acids. This CDR3 reads CAIKPFGPDTQYF. In DNA form, the CDR3 reads TGTGCCATCAAACCCTTCGGCCCAGATACGCAGTATTTT.

This clonotype was seen a few times. The chain carries TRBV10-3 and TRBJ1-4; D perhaps matches TRBD1 (6 bases). The CDR3 loop spans 14 amino acids. Germline CDR1 and CDR2: ENHRY and SYGVKD. The V gene lost 5 bases and the J gene lost 0 bases, with 7 bases spanning the gap. CDR3 sequence: CAISPGATNEKLFF. The CDR3 DNA sequence: TGTGCCATCAGTCCAGGGGCAACTAATGAAAAACTGTTTTTT.

This clonotype was seen more than once but under ten times. The gene calls are TRBV20-1 and TRBJ1-6; D might be TRBD1 (6 bases). CDR3 length: 15 amino acids. Germline V gene lookup returns CDR1 DFQATT and CDR2 SNEGSKA (reference sequence). V was clipped by 3 bases and J by 5 bases, with 14 bases between them. Here the CDR3 DNA reads TGCAGTGCTAGTGTTCAGGGGAAAGATAATTCACCCCTCCACTTT. It specifies CSASVQGKDNSPLHF.